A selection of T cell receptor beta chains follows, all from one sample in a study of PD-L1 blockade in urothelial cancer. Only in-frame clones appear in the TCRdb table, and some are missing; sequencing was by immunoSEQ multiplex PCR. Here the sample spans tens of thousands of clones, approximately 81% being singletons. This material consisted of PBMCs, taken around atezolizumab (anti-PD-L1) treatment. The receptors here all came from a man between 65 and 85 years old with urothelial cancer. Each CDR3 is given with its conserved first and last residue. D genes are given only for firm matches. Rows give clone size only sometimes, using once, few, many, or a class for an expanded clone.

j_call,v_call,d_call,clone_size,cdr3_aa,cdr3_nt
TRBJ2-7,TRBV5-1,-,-,CASSLEGGAYEQYF,TGCGCCAGCAGCTTGGAAGGCGGCGCCTACGAGCAGTACTTC
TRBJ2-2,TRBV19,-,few,CASRIGTNTGELFF,TGTGCCAGTAGGATCGGGACGAACACCGGGGAGCTGTTTTTT
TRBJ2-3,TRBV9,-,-,CASSARSVADTQYF,TGTGCCAGCAGCGCCCGGAGTGTAGCAGATACGCAGTATTTT
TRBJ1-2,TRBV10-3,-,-,CAIGTGNYGYTF,TGTGCCATCGGTACGGGAAACTATGGCTACACCTTC
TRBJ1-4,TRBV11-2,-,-,CASSPYWGEGEKLFF,TGTGCCAGCAGCCCTTATTGGGGGGAGGGAGAAAAACTGTTTTTT
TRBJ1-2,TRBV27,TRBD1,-,CASSPAGTGGIHGYTF,TGTGCCAGCAGCCCTGCGGGGACAGGGGGCATCCATGGCTACACCTTC
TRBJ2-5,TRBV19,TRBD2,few,CASRGNSGRETQYF,TGTGCCAGTAGGGGAAACAGCGGGAGAGAGACCCAGTACTTC
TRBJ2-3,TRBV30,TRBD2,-,CAWSELAGTDTQYF,TGTGCCTGGAGTGAGCTAGCGGGCACAGATACGCAGTATTTT
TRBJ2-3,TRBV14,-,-,CASSQGAAGWAYF,TGTGCCAGCAGCCAAGGCGCCGCGGGATGGGCGTATTTT
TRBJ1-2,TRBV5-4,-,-,CASSSRGSAGLYGYTF,TGTGCCAGCAGCTCCCGGGGGTCGGCAGGGTTGTATGGCTACACCTTC
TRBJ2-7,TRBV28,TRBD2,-,CASSLLGLAGGGRSYEQYF,TGTGCCAGCAGTTTATTGGGACTAGCGGGAGGAGGTAGGTCCTACGAGCAGTACTTC
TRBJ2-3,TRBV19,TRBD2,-,CASSSEGLAGVASTDTQYF,TGTGCCAGTAGCTCGGAGGGACTAGCGGGAGTAGCTAGCACAGATACGCAGTATTTT
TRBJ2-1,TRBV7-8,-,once,CASSLWGSRYNEQFF,TGTGCCAGCAGCTTATGGGGCAGCCGCTACAATGAGCAGTTCTTC
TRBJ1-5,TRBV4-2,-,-,CASSHLRGPQHF,TGTGCCAGCAGCCACCTCAGGGGGCCCCAGCATTTT
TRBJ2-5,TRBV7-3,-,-,CASSLGQGGTQYF,TGTGCCAGCAGCTTAGGGCAGGGGGGGACCCAGTACTTC
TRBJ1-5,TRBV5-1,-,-,CASSAAGAGQPQHF,TGCGCCAGCAGCGCGGCGGGGGCGGGTCAGCCCCAGCATTTT
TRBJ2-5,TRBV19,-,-,CASSIDLSGLETQYF,TGTGCCAGTAGTATAGATCTTAGCGGTCTCGAGACCCAGTACTTC
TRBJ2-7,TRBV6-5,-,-,CASSYGRGEQYF,TGTGCCAGCAGTTACGGGCGGGGCGAGCAGTACTTC
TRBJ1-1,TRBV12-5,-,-,CASVWSVNTEAFF,TGTGCTAGTGTCTGGAGCGTGAACACTGAAGCTTTCTTT
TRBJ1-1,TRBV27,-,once,CASSFGLGGAEAFF,TGTGCCAGCAGTTTCGGCCTTGGGGGGGCTGAAGCTTTCTTT
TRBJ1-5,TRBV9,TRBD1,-,CASSVGGTANQPQHF,TGTGCCAGCAGCGTGGGTGGGACAGCTAATCAGCCCCAGCATTTT
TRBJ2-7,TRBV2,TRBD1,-,CASSYRDRDYEQYF,TGTGCCAGCAGTTACCGGGACAGGGACTACGAGCAGTACTTC
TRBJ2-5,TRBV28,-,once,CASSWLGTQYF,TGTGCCAGCAGTTGGCTTGGGACCCAGTACTTC
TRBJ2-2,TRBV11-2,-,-,CASSLIEGYTGELFF,TGTGCCAGCAGTCTAATCGAGGGCTACACCGGGGAGCTGTTTTTT
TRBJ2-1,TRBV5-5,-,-,CASSQTASLSYNEQFF,TGTGCCAGCAGCCAAACGGCTAGCTTATCCTACAATGAGCAGTTCTTC
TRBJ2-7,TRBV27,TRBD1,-,CASMIDRGHSYEQYF,TGTGCCAGCATGATCGACAGGGGTCACTCCTACGAGCAGTACTTC
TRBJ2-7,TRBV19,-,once,CASSTGMAYEQYF,TGTGCCAGTAGTACAGGGATGGCCTACGAGCAGTACTTC
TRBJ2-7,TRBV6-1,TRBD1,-,CATATGGSSYEQYF,TGTGCCACAGCGACAGGGGGCAGCTCCTACGAGCAGTACTTC
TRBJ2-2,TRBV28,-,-,CASTSGVGGGELFF,TGTGCCAGCACATCGGGGGTGGGCGGCGGGGAGCTGTTTTTT
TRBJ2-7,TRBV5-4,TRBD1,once,CASSREGPRQGRPYEQYF,TGTGCCAGCAGCCGCGAGGGGCCAAGACAGGGTCGGCCTTACGAGCAGTACTTC
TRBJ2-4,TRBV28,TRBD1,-,CASSLQGAAKNIQYF,TGTGCCAGCAGTTTGCAGGGGGCGGCCAAAAACATTCAGTACTTC
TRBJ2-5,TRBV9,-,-,CASSVGTSPETQYF,TGTGCCAGCAGCGTGGGGACATCACCGGAGACCCAGTACTTC
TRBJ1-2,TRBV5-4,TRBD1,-,CASGQGGGGYTF,TGTGCCAGCGGGCAGGGGGGTGGTGGCTACACCTTC
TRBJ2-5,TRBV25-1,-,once,CASSDLDGYQETQYF,TGTGCCAGCAGCGACCTTGACGGGTACCAAGAGACCCAGTACTTC
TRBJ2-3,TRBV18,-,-,CASNARGGAADTQYF,TGTGCCAGCAACGCGCGTGGAGGGGCAGCAGATACGCAGTATTTT
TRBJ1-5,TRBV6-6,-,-,CASCTGGRVMGQPQHF,TGTGCCAGTTGCACGGGCGGCAGGGTGATGGGTCAGCCCCAGCATTTT
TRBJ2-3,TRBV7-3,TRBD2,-,CASSLTSGLQFTDTQYF,TGTGCCAGCAGCTTAACTTCGGGACTACAATTCACAGATACGCAGTATTTT
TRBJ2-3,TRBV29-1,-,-,CSVLKSGHSDPQYF,TGCAGCGTCCTCAAAAGCGGGCACTCCGATCCGCAGTATTTT
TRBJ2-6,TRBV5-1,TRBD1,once,CASSLVGTGGSGANVLTF,TGCGCCAGCAGCTTAGTCGGGACAGGGGGCTCTGGGGCCAACGTCCTGACTTTC
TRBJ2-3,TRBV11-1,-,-,CAIKGAGTDTQYF,TGTGCCATTAAAGGAGCTGGGACAGATACGCAGTATTTT
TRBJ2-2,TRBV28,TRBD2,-,CASSLAGVGTGELFF,TGTGCCAGCAGCCTAGCGGGAGTAGGGACCGGGGAGCTGTTTTTT
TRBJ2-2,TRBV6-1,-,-,CASSEVGNTGELFF,TGTGCCAGCAGTGAAGTCGGGAACACCGGGGAGCTGTTTTTT
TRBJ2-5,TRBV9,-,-,CASSVAGGTAQETQYF,TGTGCCAGCAGCGTAGCCGGAGGGACAGCCCAAGAGACCCAGTACTTC
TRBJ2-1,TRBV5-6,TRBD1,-,CASSRDRAAEQFF,TGTGCCAGCAGCCGAGACAGGGCCGCTGAGCAGTTCTTC
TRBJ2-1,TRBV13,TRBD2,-,CASSLLAPGGSYNEQFF,TGTGCCAGCAGCTTACTAGCTCCGGGGGGGTCCTACAATGAGCAGTTCTTC
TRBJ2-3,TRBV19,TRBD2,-,CASSGTSGTDTQYF,TGTGCCAGTAGCGGGACTAGCGGAACAGATACGCAGTATTTT
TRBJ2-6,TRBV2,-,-,CASSAGQSSGANVLTF,TGTGCCAGCAGCGCGGGACAGAGCTCTGGGGCCAACGTCCTGACTTTC